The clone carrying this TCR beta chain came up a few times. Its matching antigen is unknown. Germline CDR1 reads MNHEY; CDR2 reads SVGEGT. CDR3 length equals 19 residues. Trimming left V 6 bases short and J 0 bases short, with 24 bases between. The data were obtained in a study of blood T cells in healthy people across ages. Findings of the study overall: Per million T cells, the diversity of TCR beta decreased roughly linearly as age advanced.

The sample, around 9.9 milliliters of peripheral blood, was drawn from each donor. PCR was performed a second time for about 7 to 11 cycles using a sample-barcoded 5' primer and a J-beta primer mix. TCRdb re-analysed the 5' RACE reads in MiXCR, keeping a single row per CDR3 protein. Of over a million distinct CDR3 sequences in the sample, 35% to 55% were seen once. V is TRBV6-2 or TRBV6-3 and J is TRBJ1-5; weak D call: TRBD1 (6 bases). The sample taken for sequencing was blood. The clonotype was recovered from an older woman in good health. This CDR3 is CASRGIHRAPDDSNQPQHF. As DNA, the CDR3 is TGTGCCAGCAGGGGGATACACAGGGCCCCCGATGATAGCAATCAGCCCCAGCATTTT.